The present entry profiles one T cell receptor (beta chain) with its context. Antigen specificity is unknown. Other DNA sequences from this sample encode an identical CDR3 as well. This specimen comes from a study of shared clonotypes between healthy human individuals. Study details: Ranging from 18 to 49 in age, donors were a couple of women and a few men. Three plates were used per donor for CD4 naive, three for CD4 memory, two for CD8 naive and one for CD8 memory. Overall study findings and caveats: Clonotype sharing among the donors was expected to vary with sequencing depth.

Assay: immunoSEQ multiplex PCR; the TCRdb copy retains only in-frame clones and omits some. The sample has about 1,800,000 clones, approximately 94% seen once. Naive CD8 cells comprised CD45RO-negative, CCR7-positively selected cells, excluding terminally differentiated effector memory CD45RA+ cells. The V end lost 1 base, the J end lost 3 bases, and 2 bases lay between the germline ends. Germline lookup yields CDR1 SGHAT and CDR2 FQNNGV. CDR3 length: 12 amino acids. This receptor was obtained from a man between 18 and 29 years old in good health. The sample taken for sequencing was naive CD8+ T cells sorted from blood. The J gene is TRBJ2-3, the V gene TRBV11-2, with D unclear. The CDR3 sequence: CASSLATDTQYF. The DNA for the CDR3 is TGTGCCAGCAGCTTAGCTACAGATACGCAGTATTTT. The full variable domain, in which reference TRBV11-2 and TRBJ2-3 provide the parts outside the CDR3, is EAGVAQSPRYKIIEKRQSVAFWCNPISGHATLYWYQQILGQGPKLLIQFQNNGVVDDSQLPKDRFSAERLKGVDSTLKIQPAKLEDSAVYLCASSLATDTQYFGPGTRLTVL.